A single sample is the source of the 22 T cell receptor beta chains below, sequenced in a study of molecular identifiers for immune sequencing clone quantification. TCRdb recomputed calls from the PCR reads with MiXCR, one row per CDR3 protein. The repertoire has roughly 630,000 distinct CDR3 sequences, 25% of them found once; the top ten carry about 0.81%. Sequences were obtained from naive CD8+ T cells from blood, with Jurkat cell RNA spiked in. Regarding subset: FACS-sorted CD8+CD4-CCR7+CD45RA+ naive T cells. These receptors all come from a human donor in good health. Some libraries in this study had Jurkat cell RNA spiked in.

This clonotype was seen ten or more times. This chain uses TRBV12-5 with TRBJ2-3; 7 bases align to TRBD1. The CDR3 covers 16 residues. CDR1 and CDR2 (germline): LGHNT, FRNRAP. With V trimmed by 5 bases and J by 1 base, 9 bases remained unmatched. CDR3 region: CASGDNQGVGTDTQYF. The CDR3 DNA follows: TGTGCTAGTGGTGACAACCAGGGGGTCGGCACAGATACGCAGTATTTT.

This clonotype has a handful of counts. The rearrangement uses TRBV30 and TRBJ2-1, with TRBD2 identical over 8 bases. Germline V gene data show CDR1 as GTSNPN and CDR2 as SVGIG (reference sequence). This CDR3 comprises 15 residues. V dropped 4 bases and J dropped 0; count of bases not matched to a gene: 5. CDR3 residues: CAWTAGTSSYNEQFF. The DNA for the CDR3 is TGTGCCTGGACTGCCGGGACTAGCTCCTACAATGAGCAGTTCTTC.

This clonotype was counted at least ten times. The CDR3 spells CASSQVEWALNTEAFF. The DNA for the CDR3 is TGCGCCAGCAGCCAAGTAGAATGGGCGTTGAACACTGAAGCTTTCTTT. V usage is TRBV4-1 and J usage is TRBJ1-1; D is unclear. Trimming took off 1 base at V and 0 bases at J, with 12 bases between the two ends. Germline values: CDR1 MGHRA, CDR2 YSYEKL. This CDR3 has 16 amino acids.

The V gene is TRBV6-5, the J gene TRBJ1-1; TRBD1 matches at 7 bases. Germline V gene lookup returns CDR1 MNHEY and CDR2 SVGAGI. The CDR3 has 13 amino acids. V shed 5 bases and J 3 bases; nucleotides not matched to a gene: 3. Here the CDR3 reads CASSEGQYTEAFF. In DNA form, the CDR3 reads TGTGCCAGCAGTGAGGGACAGTACACTGAAGCTTTCTTT.

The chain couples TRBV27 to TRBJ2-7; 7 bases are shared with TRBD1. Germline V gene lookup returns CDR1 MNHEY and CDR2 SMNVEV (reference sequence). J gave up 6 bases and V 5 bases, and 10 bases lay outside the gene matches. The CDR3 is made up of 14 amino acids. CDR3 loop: CASSLGTEGLEQYF. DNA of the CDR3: TGTGCCAGCAGTCTCGGGACAGAGGGGCTCGAGCAGTACTTC.

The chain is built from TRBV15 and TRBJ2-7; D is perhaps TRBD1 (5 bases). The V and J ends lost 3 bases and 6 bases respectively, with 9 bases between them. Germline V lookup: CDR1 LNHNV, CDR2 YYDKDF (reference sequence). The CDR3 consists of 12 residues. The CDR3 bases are TGTGCCACCAGCAGTGAAGGGGCCGAGCAGTACTTC. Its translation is CATSSEGAEQYF. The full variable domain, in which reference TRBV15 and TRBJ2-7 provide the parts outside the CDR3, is DAMVIQNPRYQVTQFGKPVTLSCSQTLNHNVMYWYQQKSSQAPKLLFHYYDKDFNNEADTPDNFQSRRPNTSFCFLDIRSPGLGDTAMYLCATSSEGAEQYFGPGTRLTVT.

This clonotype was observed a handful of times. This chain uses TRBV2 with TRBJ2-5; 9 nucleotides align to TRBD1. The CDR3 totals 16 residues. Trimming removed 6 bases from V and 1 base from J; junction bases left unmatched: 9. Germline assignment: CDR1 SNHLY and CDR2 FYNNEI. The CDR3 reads CASRGQGVGFQETQYF. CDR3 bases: TGTGCCAGCAGGGGACAGGGCGTGGGGTTCCAAGAGACCCAGTACTTC.

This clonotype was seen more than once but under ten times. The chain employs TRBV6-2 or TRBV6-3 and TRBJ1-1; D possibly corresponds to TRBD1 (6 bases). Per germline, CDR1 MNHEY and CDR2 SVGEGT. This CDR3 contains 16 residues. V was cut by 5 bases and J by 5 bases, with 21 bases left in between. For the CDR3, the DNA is TGTGCCAGCAGTCACGACAGGCGGAGGGGTATGACTGAAGCTTTCTTT. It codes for CASSHDRRRGMTEAFF.

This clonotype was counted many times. The CDR3 nucleotides are TGTGCCAGCAGTTTGTTGGGGGTCGGAGATACGCAGTATTTT. It codes for CASSLLGVGDTQYF. The chain links TRBV12-3 or TRBV12-4 to TRBJ2-3, with D possibly being TRBD1 or TRBD2 (5 bases each). The CDR3 sequence is 14 residues long. V gave up 3 bases and J gave up 5 bases, with 12 bases separating them.

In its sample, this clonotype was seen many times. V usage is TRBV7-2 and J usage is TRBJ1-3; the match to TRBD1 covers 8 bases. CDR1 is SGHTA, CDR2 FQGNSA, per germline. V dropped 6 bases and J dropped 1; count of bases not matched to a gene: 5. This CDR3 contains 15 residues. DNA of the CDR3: TGTGCCAGCAGTTTTACAGGGGGATCTGGAAACACCATATATTTT. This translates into CASSFTGGSGNTIYF.

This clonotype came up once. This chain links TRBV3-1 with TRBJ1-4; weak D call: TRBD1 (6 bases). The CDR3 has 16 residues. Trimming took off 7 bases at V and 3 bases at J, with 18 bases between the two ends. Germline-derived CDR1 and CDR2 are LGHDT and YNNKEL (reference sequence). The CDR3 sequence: CASNPSGGQANEKLFF. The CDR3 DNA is TGTGCCAGCAACCCGTCCGGGGGGCAGGCTAATGAAAAACTGTTTTTT.

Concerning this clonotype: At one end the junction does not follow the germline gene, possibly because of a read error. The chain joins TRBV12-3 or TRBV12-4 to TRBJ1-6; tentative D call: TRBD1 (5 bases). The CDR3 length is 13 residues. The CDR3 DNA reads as TGTGCCGGCAGCACCCAGGGTGATTCACCCCTCCACTTT. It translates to CAGSTQGDSPLHF.

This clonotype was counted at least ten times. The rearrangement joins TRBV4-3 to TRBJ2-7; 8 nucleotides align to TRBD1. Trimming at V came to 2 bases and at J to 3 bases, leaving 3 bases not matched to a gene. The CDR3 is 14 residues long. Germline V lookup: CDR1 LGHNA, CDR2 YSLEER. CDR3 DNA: TGCGCCAGCAGCCAACTTGGACAGGGCTACGAGCAGTACTTC. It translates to CASSQLGQGYEQYF.

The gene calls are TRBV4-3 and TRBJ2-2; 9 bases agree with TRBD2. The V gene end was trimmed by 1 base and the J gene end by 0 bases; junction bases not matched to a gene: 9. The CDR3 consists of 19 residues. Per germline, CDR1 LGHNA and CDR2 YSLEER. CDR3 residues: CASSQVSGRFRSNTGELFF. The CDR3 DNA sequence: TGCGCCAGCAGCCAAGTCAGCGGGAGGTTCCGCTCGAACACCGGGGAGCTGTTTTTT.

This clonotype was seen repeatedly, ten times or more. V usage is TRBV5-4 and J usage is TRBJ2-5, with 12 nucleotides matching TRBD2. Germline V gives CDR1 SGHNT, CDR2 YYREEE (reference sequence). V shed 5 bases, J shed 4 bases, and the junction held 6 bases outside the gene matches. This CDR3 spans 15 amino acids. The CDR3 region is CASRSGLAGPETQYF. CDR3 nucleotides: TGTGCCAGCAGATCTGGACTAGCGGGACCAGAGACCCAGTACTTC.

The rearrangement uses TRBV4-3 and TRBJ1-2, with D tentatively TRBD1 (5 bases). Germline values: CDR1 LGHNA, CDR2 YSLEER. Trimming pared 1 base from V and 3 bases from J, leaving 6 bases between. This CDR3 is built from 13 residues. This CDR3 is CASSQGGDYGYTF. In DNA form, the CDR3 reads TGCGCCAGCAGCCAAGGGGGGGACTATGGCTACACCTTC.

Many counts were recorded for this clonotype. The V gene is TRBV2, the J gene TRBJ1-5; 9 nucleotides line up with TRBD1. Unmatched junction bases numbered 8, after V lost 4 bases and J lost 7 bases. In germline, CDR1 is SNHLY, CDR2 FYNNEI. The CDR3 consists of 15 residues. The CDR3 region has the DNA TGTGCCAGCAGTGTGGGACAGGGTTCATGGCAGCCCCAGCATTTT. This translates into CASSVGQGSWQPQHF.

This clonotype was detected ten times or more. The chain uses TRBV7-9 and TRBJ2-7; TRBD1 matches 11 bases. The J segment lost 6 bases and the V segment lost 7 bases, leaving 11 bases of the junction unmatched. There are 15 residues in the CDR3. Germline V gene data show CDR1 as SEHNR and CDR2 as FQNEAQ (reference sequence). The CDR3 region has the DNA TGTGCCAGCACCGCCGGACAGGGGGCGCAACCCGAGCAGTACTTC. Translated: CASTAGQGAQPEQYF.

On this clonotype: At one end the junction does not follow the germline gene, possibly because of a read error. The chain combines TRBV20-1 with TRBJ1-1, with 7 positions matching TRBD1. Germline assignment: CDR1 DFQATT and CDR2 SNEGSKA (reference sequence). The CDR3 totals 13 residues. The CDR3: CSSRKGATQEAFF. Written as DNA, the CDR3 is TGCAGTTCTAGAAAGGGGGCAACTCAAGAAGCTTTCTTT.

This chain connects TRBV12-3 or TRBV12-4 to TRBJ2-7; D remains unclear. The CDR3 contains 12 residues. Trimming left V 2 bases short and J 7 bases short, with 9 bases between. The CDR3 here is CASSLFTPEQYF. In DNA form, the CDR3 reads TGTGCCAGCAGTTTATTCACGCCGGAGCAGTACTTC.

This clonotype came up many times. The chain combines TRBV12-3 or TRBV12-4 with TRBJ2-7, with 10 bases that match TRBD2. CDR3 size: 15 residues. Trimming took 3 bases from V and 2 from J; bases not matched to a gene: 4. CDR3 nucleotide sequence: TGTGCCAGCAGTTTGGCTAGCGGGGGTACCTACGAGCAGTACTTC. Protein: CASSLASGGTYEQYF.

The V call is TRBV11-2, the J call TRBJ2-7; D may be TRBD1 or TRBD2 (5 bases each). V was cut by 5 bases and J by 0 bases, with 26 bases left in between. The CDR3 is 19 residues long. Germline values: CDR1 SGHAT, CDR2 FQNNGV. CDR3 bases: TGTGCCAGCAGCCCAACGGTGCCGGGGCTTCTTTCTAGCTCCTACGAGCAGTACTTC. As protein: CASSPTVPGLLSSSYEQYF.